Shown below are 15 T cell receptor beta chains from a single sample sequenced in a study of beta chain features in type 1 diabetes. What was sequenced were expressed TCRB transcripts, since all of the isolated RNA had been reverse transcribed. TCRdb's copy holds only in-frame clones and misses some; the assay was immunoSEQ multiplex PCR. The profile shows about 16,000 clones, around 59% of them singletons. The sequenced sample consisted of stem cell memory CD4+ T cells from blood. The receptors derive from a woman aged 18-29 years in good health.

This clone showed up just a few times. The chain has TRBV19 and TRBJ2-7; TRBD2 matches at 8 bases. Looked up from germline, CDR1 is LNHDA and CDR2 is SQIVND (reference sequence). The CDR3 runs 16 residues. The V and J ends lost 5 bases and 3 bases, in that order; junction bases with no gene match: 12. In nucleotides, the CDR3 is TGTGCCAGTAGTCCGACGACTAGCGCTCTCCGCTACGAGCAGTACTTC. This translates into CASSPTTSALRYEQYF.

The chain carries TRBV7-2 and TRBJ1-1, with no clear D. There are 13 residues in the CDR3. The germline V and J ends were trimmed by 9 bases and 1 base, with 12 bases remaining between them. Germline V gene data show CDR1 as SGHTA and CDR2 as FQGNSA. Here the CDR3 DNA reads TGTGCCAGAATCCGGTATAGGAACACTGAAGCTTTCTTT. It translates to CARIRYRNTEAFF.

CDR3 loop: CAWSVIPPGLLETQYF. The CDR3 DNA is TGTGCCTGGAGTGTCATACCACCGGGACTACTAGAGACCCAGTACTTC. The chain has TRBV30 and TRBJ2-5; the match to TRBD2 covers 7 bases. V was clipped by 0 bases and J by 4 bases; unmatched bases: 11. Germline lookup yields CDR1 GTSNPN and CDR2 SVGIG (reference sequence). This CDR3 spans 16 amino acids.

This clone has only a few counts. The CDR3 region has the DNA TGTGCCAGCAGCTGGACAGGGAAGGACGAGCAGTACTTC. Residues: CASSWTGKDEQYF. The J gene is TRBJ2-7, the V gene TRBV5-6; TRBD1 agrees at 8 bases. The CDR3 sequence is 13 residues long. Germline V lookup: CDR1 SGHDT, CDR2 YYEEEE. Trimming at V came to 3 bases and at J to 5 bases, leaving 4 bases not matched to a gene.

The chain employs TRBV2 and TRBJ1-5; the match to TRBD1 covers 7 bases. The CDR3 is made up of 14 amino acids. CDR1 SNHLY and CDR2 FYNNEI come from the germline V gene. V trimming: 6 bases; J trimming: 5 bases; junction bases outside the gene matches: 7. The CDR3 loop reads CASSPGQAHQPQHF. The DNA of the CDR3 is TGTGCCAGCAGCCCAGGACAGGCCCATCAGCCCCAGCATTTT.

CDR3 residues: CASSLGGEWTDQAFF. CDR3 nucleotide sequence: TGTGCCAGCAGCTTAGGGGGGGAGTGGACGGACCAAGCTTTCTTT. The chain is built from TRBV7-2 and TRBJ1-1; weak D call: TRBD1 (5 bases). The CDR3 is 15 amino acids. From germline, CDR1 is SGHTA and CDR2 FQGNSA. Trimming took off 1 base at V and 9 bases at J, with 18 bases between the two ends.

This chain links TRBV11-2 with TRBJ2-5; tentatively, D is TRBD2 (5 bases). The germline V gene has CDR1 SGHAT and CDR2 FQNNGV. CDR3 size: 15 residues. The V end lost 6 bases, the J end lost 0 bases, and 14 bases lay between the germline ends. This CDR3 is CASRPISGNQETQYF. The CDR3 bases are TGTGCCAGCAGACCAATCTCCGGGAACCAAGAGACCCAGTACTTC.

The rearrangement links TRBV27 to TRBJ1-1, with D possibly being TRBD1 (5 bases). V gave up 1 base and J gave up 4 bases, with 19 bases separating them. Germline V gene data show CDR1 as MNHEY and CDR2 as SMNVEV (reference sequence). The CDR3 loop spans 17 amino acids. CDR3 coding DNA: TGTGCCAGCAGTTTATTTGGCTTGGGGGAGGATGGCACTGAAGCTTTCTTT. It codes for CASSLFGLGEDGTEAFF.

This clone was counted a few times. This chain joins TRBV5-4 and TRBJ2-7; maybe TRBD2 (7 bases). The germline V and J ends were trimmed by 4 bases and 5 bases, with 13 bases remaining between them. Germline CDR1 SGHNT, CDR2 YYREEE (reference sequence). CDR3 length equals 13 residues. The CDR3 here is CASSPRGRDEQYF. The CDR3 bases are TGTGCCAGCAGCCCGAGGGGGAGGGACGAGCAGTACTTC.

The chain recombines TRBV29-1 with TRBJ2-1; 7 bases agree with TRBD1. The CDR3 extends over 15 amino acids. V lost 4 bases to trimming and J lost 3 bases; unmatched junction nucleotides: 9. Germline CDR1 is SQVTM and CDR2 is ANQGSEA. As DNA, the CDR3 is TGCAGCGTTGGAGGTGTGACAGGGAACTACAATGAGCAGTTCTTC. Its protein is CSVGGVTGNYNEQFF.

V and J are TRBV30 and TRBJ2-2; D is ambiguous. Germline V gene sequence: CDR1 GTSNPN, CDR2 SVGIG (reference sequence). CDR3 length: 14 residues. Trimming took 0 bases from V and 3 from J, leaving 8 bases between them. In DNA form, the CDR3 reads TGTGCCTGGAGTGTACACCAGTACACCGGGGAGCTGTTTTTT. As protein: CAWSVHQYTGELFF.

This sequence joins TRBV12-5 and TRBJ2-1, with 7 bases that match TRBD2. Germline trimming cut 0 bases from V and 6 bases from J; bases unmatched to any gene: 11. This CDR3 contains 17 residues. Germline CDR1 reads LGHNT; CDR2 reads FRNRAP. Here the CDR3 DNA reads TGTGCTAGTGGTTTGGTACTCACGGGAGGAAGGGGCAATGAGCAGTTCTTC. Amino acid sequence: CASGLVLTGGRGNEQFF.

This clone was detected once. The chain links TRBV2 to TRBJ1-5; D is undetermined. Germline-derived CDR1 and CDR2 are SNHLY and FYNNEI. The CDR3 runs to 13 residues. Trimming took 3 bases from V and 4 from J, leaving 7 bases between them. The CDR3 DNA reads TGTGCCAGCAGTGATGAGGGAAATCAGCCCCAGCATTTT. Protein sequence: CASSDEGNQPQHF.

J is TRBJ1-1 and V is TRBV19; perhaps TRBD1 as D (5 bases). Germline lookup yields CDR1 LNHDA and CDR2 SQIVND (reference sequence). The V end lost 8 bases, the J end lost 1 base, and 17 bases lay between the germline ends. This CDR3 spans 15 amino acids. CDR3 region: CASRSIRGSNTEAFF. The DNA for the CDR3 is TGTGCCAGTCGTTCGATTAGGGGTTCGAACACTGAAGCTTTCTTT. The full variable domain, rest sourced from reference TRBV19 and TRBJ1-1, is DGGITQSPKYLFRKEGQNVTLSCEQNLNHDAMYWYRQDPGQGLRLIYYSQIVNDFQKGDIAEGYSVSREKKESFPLTVTSAQKNPTAFYLCASRSIRGSNTEAFFGQGTRLTVV.

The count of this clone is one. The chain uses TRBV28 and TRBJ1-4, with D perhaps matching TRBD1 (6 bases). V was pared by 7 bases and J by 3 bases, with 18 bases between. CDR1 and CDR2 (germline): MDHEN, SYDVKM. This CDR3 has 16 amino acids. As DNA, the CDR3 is TGTGCCAGCACCACCTACCCACAGGGCTCTAATGAAAAACTGTTTTTT. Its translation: CASTTYPQGSNEKLFF. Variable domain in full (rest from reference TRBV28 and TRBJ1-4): DVKVTQSSRYLVKRTGEKVFLECVQDMDHENMFWYRQDPGLGLRLIYFSYDVKMKEKGDIPEGYSVSREKKERFSLILESASTNQTSMYLCASTTYPQGSNEKLFFGSGTQLSVL.